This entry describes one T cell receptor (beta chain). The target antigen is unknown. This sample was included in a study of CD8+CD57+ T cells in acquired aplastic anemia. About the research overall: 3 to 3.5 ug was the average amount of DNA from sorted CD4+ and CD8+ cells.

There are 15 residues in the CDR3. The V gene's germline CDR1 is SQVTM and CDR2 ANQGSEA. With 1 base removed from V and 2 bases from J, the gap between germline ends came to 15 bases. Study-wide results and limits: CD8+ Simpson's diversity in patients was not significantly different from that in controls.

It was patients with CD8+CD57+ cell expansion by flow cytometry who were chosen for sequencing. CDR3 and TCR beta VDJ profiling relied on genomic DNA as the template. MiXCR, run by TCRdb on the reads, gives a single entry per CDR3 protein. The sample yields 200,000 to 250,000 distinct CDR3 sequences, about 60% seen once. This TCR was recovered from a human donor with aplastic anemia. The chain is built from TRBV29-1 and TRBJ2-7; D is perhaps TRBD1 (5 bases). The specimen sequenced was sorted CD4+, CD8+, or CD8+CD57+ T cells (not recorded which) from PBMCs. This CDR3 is CSVEGEGAPAYEQYF. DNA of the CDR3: TGCAGCGTTGAAGGGGAAGGGGCGCCAGCCTACGAGCAGTACTTC.